This T cell receptor beta chain comes out of a study of blood T cell repertoires in COVID-19. Study-wide context: Whether acute or convalescent, the COVID-19 samples came from the United States, Italy and Spain. T cells, B-cell-depleted T cells, or PBMCs supplied cDNA or gDNA.

Study processing details: Reference gene primer amplification in the assay estimated nucleated cell counts. Sequenced by immunoSEQ multiplex PCR; TCRdb stores in-frame clones only, minus some. V, J and clone size were drawn from that table, and D and trimming were deduced from the DNA. The sample consists of roughly 230,000 clones, roughly 84% of them appearing once. The CDR3 covers 16 residues. Germline values: CDR1 LNHDA, CDR2 SQIVND (reference sequence). V dropped 5 bases and J dropped 0 bases, with 13 bases sitting between them. The source of this sequence is a man between 35 and 55 years old with acute or convalescent COVID-19. Sequencing input: peripheral blood. This chain connects TRBV19 to TRBJ1-4, with D maybe TRBD1 (6 bases). As DNA, the CDR3 is TGTGCCAGTAGTGGGGCAGGGGCGGCAACTAATGAAAAACTGTTTTTT. It codes for CASSGAGAATNEKLFF.